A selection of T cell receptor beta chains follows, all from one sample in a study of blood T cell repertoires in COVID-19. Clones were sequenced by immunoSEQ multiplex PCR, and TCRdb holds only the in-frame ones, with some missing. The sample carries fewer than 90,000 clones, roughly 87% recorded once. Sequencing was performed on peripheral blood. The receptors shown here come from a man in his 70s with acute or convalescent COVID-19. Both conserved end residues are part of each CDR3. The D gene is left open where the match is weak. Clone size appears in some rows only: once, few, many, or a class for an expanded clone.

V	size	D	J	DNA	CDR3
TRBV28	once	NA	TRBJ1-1	TGTGCCAGCAGTTCAGACGGGGGGAGGACTGAAGCTTTCTTT	CASSSDGGRTEAFF
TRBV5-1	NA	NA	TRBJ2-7	TGCGCCAGCAGGTGGGAGCTTCTGTACGAGCAGTACTTC	CASRWELLYEQYF
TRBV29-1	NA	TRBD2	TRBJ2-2	TGCAGCGCGCCGGGACTAAACACCGGGGAGCTGTTTTTT	CSAPGLNTGELFF
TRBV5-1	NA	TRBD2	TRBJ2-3	TGCGCCAGCAGCTTGGCCTTAGCGGGTGGGGGCACAGATACGCAGTATTTT	CASSLALAGGGTDTQYF
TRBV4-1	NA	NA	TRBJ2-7	TGCGCCAGCAGCCTTCGGCTAGCAGACGAGCAGTACTTC	CASSLRLADEQYF
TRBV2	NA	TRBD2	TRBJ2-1	TGTGCCAGCAGTAGGACTAGCGGGAGCGGGAATGAGCAGTTCTTC	CASSRTSGSGNEQFF
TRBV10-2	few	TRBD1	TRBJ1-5	TGCGCCAGCAGTGAGGGGCTAGGGGGCGTGAGTCAGCCCCAGCATTTT	CASSEGLGGVSQPQHF
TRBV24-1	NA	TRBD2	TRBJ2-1	TGTGCCACCAGTGAATGGACTAGCGGGAGTACCCATGAGCAGTTCTTC	CATSEWTSGSTHEQFF
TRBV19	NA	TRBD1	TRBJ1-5	TGTGCCAGTAGAAGGACGACAGGGGGTAGGCCCCAGCATTTT	CASRRTTGGRPQHF
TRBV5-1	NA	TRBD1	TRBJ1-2	TGCGCCAGCAGCTTGGCGACAGGGGGCGCTGACTATGGCTACACCTTC	CASSLATGGADYGYTF
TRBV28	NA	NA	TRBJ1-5	TGTGCCAGCTCATTTTCCATGGCAGACAATCAGCCCCAGCATTTT	CASSFSMADNQPQHF
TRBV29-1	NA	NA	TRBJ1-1	TGCAGCGTTGTTGGCAGGGTGAACACTGAAGCTTTCTTT	CSVVGRVNTEAFF
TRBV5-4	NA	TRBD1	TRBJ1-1	TGTGCCAGCAGCTCCCCCGGACAGGGTCAATCTGAAGCTTTCTTT	CASSSPGQGQSEAFF
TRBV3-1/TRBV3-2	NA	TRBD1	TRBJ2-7	TGTGCCAGCAGCCAAGGGATGCCGGGACAGATCTACGAGCAGTACTTC	CASSQGMPGQIYEQYF
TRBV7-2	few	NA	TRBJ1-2	TGTGCCAGCAGCTTAGGTCAGACGGACAAAGCCTATGGCTACACCTTC	CASSLGQTDKAYGYTF
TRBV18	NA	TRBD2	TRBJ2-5	TGTGCCAGCTCACCTATCCTAGCGGGGGGACAAGAGACCCAGTACTTC	CASSPILAGGQETQYF
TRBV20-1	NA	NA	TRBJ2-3	TGCAGTGCTAGTGTCGTAGCAGATACGCAGTATTTT	CSASVVADTQYF
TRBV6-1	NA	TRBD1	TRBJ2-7	TGTGCCAGCAGTGAGCGTGCAGGGGGCGCGGGCGAGCAGTACTTC	CASSERAGGAGEQYF
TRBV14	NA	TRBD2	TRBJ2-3	TGTGCCAGCAGCCGAAAGACGGGGGGTAACACAGATACGCAGTATTTT	CASSRKTGGNTDTQYF
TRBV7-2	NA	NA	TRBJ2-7	TGTGCCAGCAGCCCCCGGGCGGGCTACGAGCAGTACTTC	CASSPRAGYEQYF
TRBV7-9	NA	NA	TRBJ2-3	TGTGCCAGCAGCTTAGATCCGGGTGCGCAGTATTTT	CASSLDPGAQYF
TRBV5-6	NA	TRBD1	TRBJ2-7	TGTGCCAGCAGCTTGAGGGACAGGGGACCCTACGAGCAGTACTTC	CASSLRDRGPYEQYF
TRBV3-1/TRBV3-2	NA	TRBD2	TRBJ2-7	TGTGCCAGCAGCCAAAGTCCGGGACTAGTAAACGAGCAGTACTTC	CASSQSPGLVNEQYF
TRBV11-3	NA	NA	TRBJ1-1	TGTGCCAGCAGCTTAGAAGGAGGTGAAGCTTTCTTT	CASSLEGGEAFF
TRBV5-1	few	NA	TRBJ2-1	TGCGCCAGCAGCTCGACCACCGGGACACATGAGCAGTTCTTC	CASSSTTGTHEQFF
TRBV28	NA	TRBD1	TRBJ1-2	TGTGCCAGCAGTCCCCCAGGGGGCGCTAACTATGGCTACACCTTC	CASSPPGGANYGYTF
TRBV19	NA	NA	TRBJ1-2	TGTGCCAGTAAGCCCGGGGGAAACTATGGCTACACCTTC	CASKPGGNYGYTF
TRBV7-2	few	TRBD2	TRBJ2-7	TGTGCCAGCAGCCACCGACCGGGACTAGCGGACTACGAGCAGTACTTC	CASSHRPGLADYEQYF
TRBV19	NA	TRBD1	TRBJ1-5	TGTGCCAGTAGTAGCGGACAGGGTTGGGATCAGCCCCAGCATTTT	CASSSGQGWDQPQHF
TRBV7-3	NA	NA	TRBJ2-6	TGTGCCAGCAGCTCTCCCGTGGGGGCGTCTGGGGCCAACGTCCTGACTTTC	CASSSPVGASGANVLTF
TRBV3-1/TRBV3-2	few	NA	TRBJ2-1	TGTGCCAGCAGCCAACCGGCGGGTCGGTTTGTGGGAGGGTTCTTC	CASSQPAGRFVGGFF
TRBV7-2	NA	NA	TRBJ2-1	TGTGCCAGCAGCCCAGGGTGGGAGCAGTTCTTC	CASSPGWEQFF
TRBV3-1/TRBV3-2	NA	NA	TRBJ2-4	TGTGCCAGCAGCCAAGATAAGAGGCAGTACTTC	CASSQDKRQYF
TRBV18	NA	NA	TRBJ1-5	TGTGCCAGCTCACCTAACCCGGGGAGCAATCAGCCCCAGCATTTT	CASSPNPGSNQPQHF
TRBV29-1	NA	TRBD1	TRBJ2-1	TGCAGCGCCACGAGAGGGACAGGGCCCTACAATGAGCAGTTCTTC	CSATRGTGPYNEQFF
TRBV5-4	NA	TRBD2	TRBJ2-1	TGTGCCAGCAGCCGCGGGACTAGCGGGGGACATAACAATGAGCAGTTCTTC	CASSRGTSGGHNNEQFF
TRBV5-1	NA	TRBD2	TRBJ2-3	TGCGCCAGCAGCCCAGAGCCGCGGGGGGTCGGAGCAGATACGCAGTATTTT	CASSPEPRGVGADTQYF
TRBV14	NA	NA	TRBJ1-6	TGTGCCAGCAGCCTACGGGGAGGGTGGAGCTCCTATAATTCACCCCTCCACTTT	CASSLRGGWSSYNSPLHF
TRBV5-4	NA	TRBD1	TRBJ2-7	TGTGCCAGCAGCCTCACAGGGGGCGGCGAGCAGTACTTC	CASSLTGGGEQYF
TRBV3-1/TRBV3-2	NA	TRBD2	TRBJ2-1	TGTGCCAGCAGCCAACAGCGGGGAACTTACAATGAGCAGTTCTTC	CASSQQRGTYNEQFF
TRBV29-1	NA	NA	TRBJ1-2	TGCAGCGTCATGGACAGTTATGGCTACACCTTC	CSVMDSYGYTF
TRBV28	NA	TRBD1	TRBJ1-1	TGTGCCAGCAGTTTAACAGGGGGCGGTTGGAACACTGAAGCTTTCTTT	CASSLTGGGWNTEAFF
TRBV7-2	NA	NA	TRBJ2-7	TGTGCCAGCAGCTTATTCGACGGAGGCTCGTACGAGCAGTACTTC	CASSLFDGGSYEQYF
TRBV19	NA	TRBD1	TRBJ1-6	TGTGCCAGTAGGCTAACGGGACAGAATAATTCACCCCTCCACTTT	CASRLTGQNNSPLHF
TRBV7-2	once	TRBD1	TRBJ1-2	TGTGCCAGCAGCTTAGAAAACAGGGGAACCGATGGCTACACCTTC	CASSLENRGTDGYTF
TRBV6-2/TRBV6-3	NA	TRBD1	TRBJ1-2	TGTGCCAGCAGTTCTGACAGGGGGCGACTTTCTAACTATGGCTACACCTTC	CASSSDRGRLSNYGYTF
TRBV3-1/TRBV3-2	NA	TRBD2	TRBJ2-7	TGTGCCAGCAGCTTTACTAGCGGGAGGTACGAGCAGTACTTC	CASSFTSGRYEQYF